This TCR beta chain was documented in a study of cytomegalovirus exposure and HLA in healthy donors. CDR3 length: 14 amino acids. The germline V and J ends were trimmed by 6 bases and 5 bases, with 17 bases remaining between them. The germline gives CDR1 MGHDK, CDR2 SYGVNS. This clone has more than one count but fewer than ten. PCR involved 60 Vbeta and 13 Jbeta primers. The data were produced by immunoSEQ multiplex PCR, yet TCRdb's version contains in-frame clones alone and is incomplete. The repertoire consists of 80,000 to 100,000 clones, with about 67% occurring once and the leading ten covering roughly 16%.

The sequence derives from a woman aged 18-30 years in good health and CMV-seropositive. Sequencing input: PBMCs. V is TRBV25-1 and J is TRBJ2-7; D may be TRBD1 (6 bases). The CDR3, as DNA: TGTGCCAGCAGGGGTATCACAGGGAGACACGAGCAGTACTTC. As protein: CASRGITGRHEQYF.